Shown below are 25 T cell receptor beta chains from a single sample sequenced in a study of cytomegalovirus exposure and HLA in healthy donors. PCR used 60 Vbeta primers and 13 Jbeta primers. The assay was immunoSEQ multiplex PCR, and TCRdb's table has in-frame clones only and misses some. The sample has 160,000 or so clones, approximately 80% seen once. The specimen was PBMCs. The receptors shown here come from a man aged 18 to 29 in good health and CMV-seronegative.

This clone appeared a few times. The J gene is TRBJ2-3, the V gene TRBV28; D may be TRBD2 (6 bases). CDR1 and CDR2 (germline): MDHEN, SYDVKM. Trimming took 1 base from V and 2 from J, leaving 13 bases between them. The CDR3 length is 16 residues. The CDR3 spells CASSLSGSGFTDTQYF. CDR3 nucleotide sequence: TGTGCCAGCAGTTTATCCGGTAGCGGTTTCACAGATACGCAGTATTTT.

The chain uses TRBV28 and TRBJ2-3, with 11 bases matching TRBD1. Germline V gene sequence: CDR1 MDHEN, CDR2 SYDVKM. The V segment lost 5 bases and the J segment 5 bases; nucleotides outside the gene matches: 12. The CDR3 consists of 17 residues. CDR3 sequence reads: CASSSTPGTGGVDTQYF. CDR3 nucleotides: TGTGCCAGCAGTAGCACGCCCGGGACAGGGGGTGTAGATACGCAGTATTTT.

In this sample, this clone turned up once. V and J are TRBV5-1 and TRBJ1-1, with D possibly TRBD1 on 6 matching bases. There are 14 residues in the CDR3. From germline, CDR1 is SGHRS and CDR2 YFSETQ. V lost 4 bases, J lost 5 bases, and 15 bases lay in between. In nucleotides, the CDR3 is TGCGCCAGCAGCCACAGGGAACAGAGAACTGAAGCTTTCTTT. Its protein product is CASSHREQRTEAFF.

This sequence joins TRBV2 and TRBJ2-7; 7 bases are shared with TRBD2. Trimming removed 0 bases from V and 6 bases from J; junction bases left unmatched: 2. This CDR3 has 13 residues. Germline V CDR1 and CDR2: SNHLY, FYNNEI. Here the CDR3 DNA reads TGTGCCAGCAGTGAAGCGGGGGGGTCCGAGCAGTACTTC. Translating it yields CASSEAGGSEQYF.

V usage is TRBV2 and J usage is TRBJ2-2; D gene unclear. Germline values: CDR1 SNHLY, CDR2 FYNNEI. The CDR3 extends over 13 amino acids. The V gene lost 5 bases and the J gene lost 3 bases, with 7 bases spanning the gap. The CDR3 DNA reads TGTGCCAGCAGTCCTAGTTACACCGGGGAGCTGTTTTTT. It is translated as CASSPSYTGELFF.

The chain uses TRBV6-6 and TRBJ2-5; 7 nucleotides agree with TRBD2. Germline-derived CDR1 and CDR2 are MNHNY and SVGAGI (reference sequence). The CDR3 has 14 amino acids. J was trimmed by 1 base and V by 2 bases; bases with no gene match: 1. This chain's CDR3 is CASSYGGGQETQYF. The CDR3 region has the DNA TGTGCCAGCAGTTACGGGGGGGGCCAAGAGACCCAGTACTTC.

Only a few counts were recorded for this clone. The J gene is TRBJ2-7, the V gene TRBV14; D might be TRBD1 (6 bases). CDR3 size: 13 residues. The V and J ends lost 2 bases and 9 bases respectively, with 14 bases between them. Germline V gene sequence: CDR1 SGHDN, CDR2 FVKESK. In DNA, the CDR3 is TGTGCCAGCAGCCAACCCAGAGGGGGACGGCAGTACTTC. Translation: CASSQPRGGRQYF.

The CDR3, as DNA: TGTGCCAGCAGCTTAGCGCAGGGCCCCTTCAACTATGGCTACACCTTC. Its protein product is CASSLAQGPFNYGYTF. The chain couples TRBV7-8 to TRBJ1-2, with D possibly TRBD1 on 5 matching bases. CDR3 size: 16 residues. V dropped 0 bases and J dropped 2 bases, with 13 bases sitting between them. The germline V gene has CDR1 SGHVS and CDR2 FQNEAQ.

V usage is TRBV6-6 and J usage is TRBJ1-1, with D maybe TRBD1 (6 bases). V was trimmed by 4 bases and J by 4 bases, leaving 10 bases between them. The CDR3 consists of 13 residues. Germline CDR1 is MNHNY and CDR2 is SVGAGI (reference sequence). The CDR3 region is CASSFLDSTEAFF. For the CDR3, the DNA is TGTGCCAGCAGTTTTCTGGACAGCACTGAAGCTTTCTTT.

The V call is TRBV10-3, the J call TRBJ2-1; perhaps TRBD2 as D (6 bases). The germline V gene encodes CDR1 ENHRY and CDR2 SYGVKD. This CDR3 is 15 amino acids long. V lost 6 bases and J lost 0, with 12 bases in between. As DNA, the CDR3 is TGTGCCATCAGCAGCGGGTCTAGCTCCTACAATGAGCAGTTCTTC. Its translation is CAISSGSSSYNEQFF.

The genes are TRBV7-6 and TRBJ2-7, with D possibly being TRBD1 (5 bases). The germline gives CDR1 SGHVS, CDR2 FNYEAQ. V was shortened by 2 bases and J by 0 bases, with 23 bases between the two germline ends. CDR3 length: 19 amino acids. The CDR3, as DNA: TGTGCCAGCAGCTTAAGTCTGCCGTCGAGGAAGGGGTCCTCCTACGAGCAGTACTTC. This translates into CASSLSLPSRKGSSYEQYF.

This clone was recorded once. The CDR3 loop is CASSQDRGPDYGYTF. In DNA, the CDR3 is TGCGCCAGCAGCCAAGATAGGGGGCCTGACTATGGCTACACCTTC. This rearrangement joins TRBV4-3 to TRBJ1-2; 7 bases align to TRBD1. Germline CDR1 is LGHNA and CDR2 is YSLEER. V was pared by 0 bases and J by 3 bases, with 4 bases of the junction left unmatched. The CDR3 covers 15 residues.

The chain joins TRBV5-4 to TRBJ2-7; 11 nucleotides match TRBD2. This CDR3 is built from 14 residues. Trimming cost V 4 bases and J 3 bases; bases outside gene matches: 3. The germline CDR1 and CDR2 sequences are SGHNT and YYREEE (reference sequence). CDR3 sequence: CASSTGTSGYEQYF. CDR3 nucleotides: TGTGCCAGCAGCACCGGGACTAGCGGCTACGAGCAGTACTTC.

This sequence joins TRBV19 and TRBJ1-5; TRBD1 matches 7 bases. Germline trimming cut 6 bases from V and 5 bases from J; bases unmatched to any gene: 7. Germline V gene sequence: CDR1 LNHDA, CDR2 SQIVND (reference sequence). This CDR3 contains 14 residues. CDR3 sequence: CASSAGTAHQPQHF. The CDR3 coding sequence is TGTGCCAGTAGCGCCGGGACAGCACATCAGCCCCAGCATTTT.

J is TRBJ1-1 and V is TRBV2; D is unresolved. This CDR3 region has 13 residues. The V end lost 11 bases, the J end lost 4 bases, and 17 bases lay between the germline ends. Germline CDR1 reads SNHLY; CDR2 reads FYNNEI. Written as DNA, the CDR3 is TGTGCCGTACACCTGGCGGTGGGCACTGAAGCTTTCTTT. This gives the protein CAVHLAVGTEAFF.

CDR3 sequence: CASSRDRGLYEQYF. In nucleotides, the CDR3 is TGTGCCAGCAGCCGGGACAGGGGGCTTTACGAGCAGTACTTC. The V call is TRBV2, the J call TRBJ2-7; 12 positions agree with TRBD1. The CDR3 contains 14 residues. The V gene's germline CDR1 is SNHLY and CDR2 FYNNEI. The trim removed 6 bases at V and 4 bases at J, leaving 4 bases unmatched.

The genes are TRBV15 and TRBJ1-1; TRBD1 agrees at 8 bases. The V gene end was trimmed by 1 base and the J gene end by 0 bases; junction bases not matched to a gene: 1. Germline V gene data show CDR1 as LNHNV and CDR2 as YYDKDF (reference sequence). This CDR3 contains 15 residues. Here the CDR3 reads CATSRVRGLNTEAFF. Here the CDR3 DNA reads TGTGCCACCAGCAGAGTCAGGGGGCTGAACACTGAAGCTTTCTTT.

This sequence joins TRBV5-1 and TRBJ2-1, with 9 bases that match TRBD1. The V gene's germline CDR1 is SGHRS and CDR2 YFSETQ. V shed 3 bases, J shed 6 bases, and the junction held 4 bases outside the gene matches. This CDR3 has 14 residues. The CDR3 bases are TGCGCCAGCAGCTCGGGACAGGGCGTCAATGAGCAGTTCTTC. This sequence encodes CASSSGQGVNEQFF.

The chain carries TRBV5-1 and TRBJ2-1; D is possibly TRBD2 (5 bases). CDR3 size: 14 residues. Germline CDR1 and CDR2: SGHRS and YFSETQ. V gave up 0 bases and J gave up 8 bases, with 12 bases separating them. For the CDR3, the DNA is TGCGCCAGCAGCTTGGCCGGAGGATGGGATGAGCAGTTCTTC. It encodes CASSLAGGWDEQFF.

This clone was seen only once. The V call is TRBV10-3, the J call TRBJ2-1; tentatively, D is TRBD2 (6 bases). The CDR3 sequence is 14 residues long. V was clipped by 5 bases and J by 6 bases, with 14 bases between them. Germline V lookup: CDR1 ENHRY, CDR2 SYGVKD. The CDR3 region has the DNA TGTGCCATCAGTACCCCCGGGACTCCCAATGAGCAGTTCTTC. Its protein product is CAISTPGTPNEQFF.

The chain combines TRBV28 with TRBJ2-1, with TRBD1 matching over 12 bases. Per the germline V gene, CDR1 is MDHEN and CDR2 is SYDVKM. The V gene end was trimmed by 9 bases and the J gene end by 6 bases; junction bases not matched to a gene: 6. CDR3 length: 14 residues. The CDR3 spells CASTPGQGANEQFF. CDR3 coding DNA: TGTGCCAGTACACCGGGACAGGGGGCCAATGAGCAGTTCTTC.

This chain uses TRBV27 with TRBJ2-3; 7 nucleotides agree with TRBD2. CDR1 is MNHEY and CDR2 is SMNVEV in the germline V gene (reference sequence). V trimming: 3 bases; J trimming: 5 bases; junction bases outside the gene matches: 8. The CDR3 runs 15 residues. The DNA of the CDR3 is TGTGCCAGCAGTTTGGGGGGGAGGAGGGGAGATACGCAGTATTTT. Encoded protein: CASSLGGRRGDTQYF.

The chain links TRBV28 to TRBJ2-1, with D possibly matching TRBD2 (5 bases). The CDR3 extends over 13 amino acids. Germline V CDR1 and CDR2: MDHEN, SYDVKM. The V end lost 8 bases, the J end lost 6 bases, and 14 bases lay between the germline ends. The CDR3 loop reads CASEDSLSNEQFF. CDR3 DNA sequence: TGTGCCAGCGAGGACTCCTTAAGCAATGAGCAGTTCTTC.

The V gene is TRBV23-1, the J gene TRBJ2-7; no definite D call. TRBV23-1 is an ORF, and what it does is uncertain. V gave up 11 bases and J gave up 2 bases, with 13 bases separating them. The length of the CDR3 is 12 residues. The CDR3 nucleotides read TGCGCCCCCAGGCCCCCGGCCTACGAGCAGTACTTC. Translation gives CAPRPPAYEQYF.

The gene calls are TRBV10-3 and TRBJ1-2; TRBD1 might be the D (6 bases). V dropped 2 bases and J dropped 6 bases, with 10 bases sitting between them. Germline V gene lookup returns CDR1 ENHRY and CDR2 SYGVKD. The CDR3 runs 13 residues. For the CDR3, the DNA is TGTGCCATCAGTGAGGTCCCAGGGGATGGCTACACCTTC. Translated, it gives CAISEVPGDGYTF.